The following is a TCR beta chain sequence with its context. What it recognizes is unknown. This specimen comes from a study of cytomegalovirus exposure and HLA in healthy donors. Per germline, CDR1 SEHNR and CDR2 FQNEAQ (reference sequence). The CDR3 loop spans 16 amino acids. V lost 2 bases to trimming and J lost 2 bases, with 14 bases between them. Use of 60 Vbeta and 13 Jbeta primers characterized the PCR. Clones were read by immunoSEQ multiplex PCR, and TCRdb kept only the in-frame ones, dropping some. The sample lists about 140,000 clones, 65% to 70% occurring once. Study-wide results and caveats: For presence/absence analyses, sequencing depth was assumed to be roughly uniform across donors. The classifier was said to identify cytomegalovirus status with high specificity and sensitivity. A later analysis found common viral pathogens apparently linked to several of the most significant clusters. According to an earlier analysis, most TCR beta V segments yielded productive rearrangements about 90% or about 30% of the time.

This rearrangement joins TRBV7-9 to TRBJ2-3, with D possibly TRBD2 on 5 matching bases. This clonotype was obtained from a man aged 25-40 years in good health and CMV-seropositive. Sequencing was performed on PBMCs. The CDR3 here is CASSLRTQRPTDTQYF. CDR3 nucleotides: TGTGCCAGCAGCTTAAGAACCCAGCGGCCCACAGATACGCAGTATTTT.